These 9 T cell receptor beta chains were all obtained from the same sample, sequenced in a study of shared clonotypes between healthy human individuals. Libraries were prepared by immunoSEQ multiplex PCR; TCRdb keeps only in-frame clonotypes and omits some of them. This table has millions of clones, 85% to 95% appearing once. The sequencing sample was made of naive CD4+ T cells sorted from blood. Indicated subset: CD45RA+ positively selected. These receptors came from a man aged 18 to 35 in good health.

The chain joins TRBV27 to TRBJ1-5; unclear D gene. Germline values: CDR1 MNHEY, CDR2 SMNVEV (reference sequence). V dropped 3 bases and J dropped 0 bases, with 12 bases sitting between them. The CDR3 loop spans 16 amino acids. CDR3 bases: TGTGCCAGCAGTTTTATCAGGCCCAATAGCAATCAGCCCCAGCATTTT. Translated: CASSFIRPNSNQPQHF.

This sequence joins TRBV9 and TRBJ2-7, with 10 bases identical to TRBD1. Germline V gives CDR1 SGDLS, CDR2 YYNGEE. Trimming took 3 bases from V and 1 from J; bases not matched to a gene: 4. The CDR3 is 15 residues long. The CDR3 loop is CASSEGQGLSYEQYF. In nucleotides, the CDR3 is TGTGCCAGCAGCGAGGGACAGGGGTTGTCCTACGAGCAGTACTTC.

The sample holds one count of this clone. This rearrangement joins TRBV9 to TRBJ1-2; D perhaps matches TRBD1 (6 bases). The CDR3 covers 16 residues. Per the germline V gene, CDR1 is SGDLS and CDR2 is YYNGEE. Trimming pared 2 bases from V and 4 bases from J, leaving 18 bases between. The CDR3 is CASSVPAGGVSYGYTF. In nucleotides, the CDR3 is TGTGCCAGCAGCGTTCCAGCGGGGGGCGTTAGCTATGGCTACACCTTC.

Details on this clone: One junction end disagrees with the germline gene, perhaps due to a read error. This sequence joins TRBV11-2 and TRBJ1-5, with no clear D. CDR1 is SGHAT and CDR2 is FQNNGV in the germline V gene. The CDR3 contains 15 residues. This CDR3 reads CASSPDGIGNRPQHF. CDR3 sequence (DNA): TGTGCCAGCAGTCCAGACGGGATTGGCAATCGGCCCCAGCATTTT.

V and J are TRBV18 and TRBJ1-1, with TRBD1 matching over 11 bases. CDR1 and CDR2 (germline): KGHSH, LQKENI. The CDR3 spans 13 residues. V shed 3 bases and J 13 bases; nucleotides not matched to a gene: 7. Here the CDR3 reads CASSPGTGGIGFF. CDR3 DNA: TGTGCCAGCTCACCTGGGACAGGGGGAATTGGTTTCTTT.

This clone has more than one count but fewer than ten. The rearrangement uses TRBV19 and TRBJ1-2; D gene ambiguous. V shed 9 bases and J shed 3 bases, with 14 bases lying between them. CDR3 length: 13 residues. Germline CDR1 LNHDA, CDR2 SQIVND (reference sequence). Written as DNA, the CDR3 is TGTGCCAGCCTAATCGGACGCGACTATGGCTACACCTTC. This gives the protein CASLIGRDYGYTF.

This chain links TRBV5-4 with TRBJ1-1; no definite D call. The CDR3 loop spans 15 amino acids. Looked up from germline, CDR1 is SGHNT and CDR2 is YYREEE (reference sequence). V was cut by 4 bases and J by 0 bases, with 13 bases left in between. CDR3 sequence reads: CASSAGLFMNTEAFF. The CDR3 DNA is TGTGCCAGCAGCGCCGGCCTTTTTATGAACACTGAAGCTTTCTTT.

V and J are TRBV6-5 and TRBJ2-5, with TRBD1 identical over 8 bases. Germline V gene data show CDR1 as MNHEY and CDR2 as SVGAGI. J was trimmed by 3 bases and V by 4 bases; bases with no gene match: 7. This CDR3 spans 15 amino acids. DNA of the CDR3: TGTGCCAGCAGTTTCAGGGGGCGATGGGAAGAGACCCAGTACTTC. This encodes CASSFRGRWEETQYF.

This clone was picked up a small number of times. This chain connects TRBV9 to TRBJ1-5; no clear D gene. Trimming left V 4 bases short and J 0 bases short, with 8 bases between. The CDR3 covers 14 residues. Per the germline V gene, CDR1 is SGDLS and CDR2 is YYNGEE. CDR3 in amino acids: CASSSGYSNQPQHF. DNA for the CDR3: TGTGCCAGCAGCTCAGGTTATAGCAATCAGCCCCAGCATTTT. The variable domain in full, with the rest retrieved from reference TRBV9 and TRBJ1-5, is DSGVTQTPKHLITATGQRVTLRCSPRSGDLSVYWYQQSLDQGLQFLIQYYNGEERAKGNILERFSAQQFPDLHSELNLSSLELGDSALYFCASSSGYSNQPQHFGDGTRLSIL.